The 5 T cell receptor beta chains below were found in one sample sequenced in a study of OX40 agonist ivuxolimab in advanced cancers. Only in-frame clones appear in the TCRdb table, and some are missing; sequencing was by immunoSEQ multiplex PCR. The sample gives approximately 26,000 clones, more than 75% of which show up once; under 30% is in the top ten. Sequenced here: CD4+ or CD8+ T cells sorted from blood, sampled in a trial of the OX40 agonist ivuxolimab. These receptor sequences come from an adult with an advanced solid tumor such as melanoma, head and neck, liver or kidney cancer.

V usage is TRBV7-6 and J usage is TRBJ2-7, with TRBD1 matching 10 bases. The germline CDR1 and CDR2 sequences are SGHVS and FNYEAQ. This CDR3 is 17 amino acids long. Trimming removed 0 bases from V and 7 bases from J; junction bases left unmatched: 12. CDR3 sequence (DNA): TGTGCCAGCAGCTTAGCGGACCAGGGACAGGGGTTAAAAGAGCAGTACTTC. Amino acids: CASSLADQGQGLKEQYF. The full variable domain, its missing parts supplied by reference TRBV7-6 and TRBJ2-7, is GAGVSQSPRYKVTKRGQDVALRCDPISGHVSLYWYRQALGQGPEFLTYFNYEAQQDKSGLPNDRFSAERPEGSISTLTIQRTEQRDSAMYRCASSLADQGQGLKEQYFGPGTRLTVT.

This clone was counted between two and nine times. The sample contains more than one DNA sequence encoding this CDR3. The rearrangement links TRBV27 to TRBJ2-1; perhaps D is TRBD1 or TRBD2 (6 bases each). This CDR3 has 12 residues. The germline V and J ends were trimmed by 6 bases and 4 bases, with 7 bases remaining between them. Germline V gene data show CDR1 as MNHEY and CDR2 as SMNVEV (reference sequence). Written as DNA, the CDR3 is TGTGCCAGCAGAGGGGGGTACAATGAGCAGTTCTTC. Translation gives CASRGGYNEQFF.

The chain carries TRBV19 and TRBJ2-7, with 10 positions matching TRBD1. Per germline, CDR1 LNHDA and CDR2 SQIVND (reference sequence). This CDR3 contains 14 residues. V gave up 3 bases and J gave up 3 bases; unmatched junction bases: 2. CDR3 protein: CASSMGTGDYEQYF. DNA of the CDR3: TGTGCCAGTAGTATGGGGACAGGGGACTACGAGCAGTACTTC.

J is TRBJ2-7 and V is TRBV19; the D gene could be TRBD1 or TRBD2 (6 bases each). The length of the CDR3 is 12 residues. V lost 5 bases to trimming and J lost 6 bases, with 11 bases between them. Germline V gene lookup returns CDR1 LNHDA and CDR2 SQIVND (reference sequence). The CDR3 loop is CASSARGLEQYF. CDR3 coding DNA: TGTGCCAGTAGTGCCCGGGGGCTCGAGCAGTACTTC.

The genes are TRBV27 and TRBJ2-4; D is undetermined. Trimming removed 8 bases from V and 1 base from J, with 9 bases in between. Germline CDR1 and CDR2: MNHEY and SMNVEV (reference sequence). This CDR3 spans 13 amino acids. The CDR3 DNA reads TGTGCCAGCGGACCGGCGGCCAAAAACATTCAGTACTTC. Amino acids: CASGPAAKNIQYF.